The 32 T cell receptor beta chains presented below share a single source sample, sequenced in a study of blood T cell repertoires in COVID-19. Sequenced by immunoSEQ multiplex PCR; TCRdb stores in-frame clones only, minus some. The sample yields about 240,000 clones, about 80% seen once. The sample comprised PBMCs or T cells enriched from blood (not recorded which). The receptors stem from a woman aged 40 to 49 who had been exposed to COVID-19.

The rearrangement uses TRBV12-3 or TRBV12-4 and TRBJ2-4; TRBD2 might be the D (5 bases). This CDR3 is built from 13 residues. Trimming pared 8 bases from V and 1 base from J, leaving 9 bases between. The CDR3 loop reads CASGGTAKNIQYF. The CDR3 DNA reads TGTGCCAGCGGAGGAACGGCCAAAAACATTCAGTACTTC.

The V call is TRBV4-1, the J call TRBJ2-1; the match to TRBD2 covers 9 bases. J lost 8 bases, V lost 4 bases, and 21 bases had no gene match. The CDR3 runs to 19 residues. Per the germline V gene, CDR1 is MGHRA and CDR2 is YSYEKL. The DNA of the CDR3 is TGCGCCAGCAGCCCAAGGGGCGGGGGGAGCGGGGGGCTGAGTTATGAGCAGTTCTTC. This gives the protein CASSPRGGGSGGLSYEQFF.

This chain connects TRBV28 to TRBJ2-5, with D unclear. The germline gives CDR1 MDHEN, CDR2 SYDVKM. Trimming cost V 4 bases and J 9 bases, with 18 bases left between them. This CDR3 is 14 amino acids long. Here the CDR3 DNA reads TGTGCCAGCAGTTCTATGCGTCAGGTGGGCGCCCAGTACTTC. It is translated as CASSSMRQVGAQYF. The full variable domain, with the rest looked up from reference TRBV28 and TRBJ2-5, is DVKVTQSSRYLVKRTGEKVFLECVQDMDHENMFWYRQDPGLGLRLIYFSYDVKMKEKGDIPEGYSVSREKKERFSLILESASTNQTSMYLCASSSMRQVGAQYFGPGTRLLVL.

The rearrangement uses TRBV11-2 and TRBJ1-1; D gene ambiguous. The germline V gene has CDR1 SGHAT and CDR2 FQNNGV. This CDR3 spans 10 amino acids. Trimming stripped 8 bases from V and 4 bases from J, with 5 bases between. CDR3 nucleotide sequence: TGTGCCAGCGGGAGCACTGAAGCTTTCTTT. Its translation: CASGSTEAFF.

The rearrangement joins TRBV5-1 to TRBJ1-1; weak D call: TRBD1 (5 bases). Per the germline V gene, CDR1 is SGHRS and CDR2 is YFSETQ. V lost 5 bases and J 4 bases, leaving 12 bases between the germline ends. The CDR3 is 13 residues long. This chain's CDR3 is CASRSRGVTEAFF. The DNA for the CDR3 is TGCGCCAGCAGATCAAGGGGTGTCACTGAAGCTTTCTTT.

This clone was seen only a few times. The chain carries TRBV11-2 and TRBJ2-1; 8 nucleotides agree with TRBD2. The germline V gene encodes CDR1 SGHAT and CDR2 FQNNGV. The length of the CDR3 is 18 residues. V was clipped by 7 bases and J by 0 bases; unmatched bases: 14. The CDR3: CASTLRSAGGGSYNEQFF. DNA for the CDR3: TGTGCCAGCACCCTGCGATCGGCGGGGGGCGGCTCCTACAATGAGCAGTTCTTC.

This clone was observed a single time. The chain combines TRBV6-6 with TRBJ2-5; TRBD2 matches 7 bases. Per germline, CDR1 MNHNY and CDR2 SVGAGI (reference sequence). After removal of 6 bases from V and 4 bases from J, the junction contained 5 bases not matched to a gene. The CDR3 covers 13 residues. CDR3 nucleotides: TGTGCCAGCAGGCCCCGGGGGGTAGAGACCCAGTACTTC. It codes for CASRPRGVETQYF.

The V call is TRBV5-1, the J call TRBJ2-3, with 8 bases lining up with TRBD2. J gave up 1 base and V 0 bases, and 1 base lay outside the gene matches. Germline CDR1 SGHRS, CDR2 YFSETQ. The CDR3 is 15 residues long. CDR3 protein: CASSLDSGGTDTQYF. The CDR3 bases are TGCGCCAGCAGCTTGGATAGCGGGGGCACAGATACGCAGTATTTT.

This clone has a handful of counts. The chain links TRBV28 to TRBJ1-2; TRBD1 matches 8 bases. This CDR3 has 12 residues. Germline CDR1 MDHEN, CDR2 SYDVKM. The V and J ends lost 5 bases and 9 bases, in that order; junction bases with no gene match: 5. The CDR3 nucleotides are TGTGCCAGCAGTCCTTGGACAGGGAGCTACACCTTC. Translation: CASSPWTGSYTF.

V and J are TRBV29-1 and TRBJ1-5; perhaps TRBD1 as D (5 bases). From germline, CDR1 is SQVTM and CDR2 ANQGSEA. This CDR3 has 17 amino acids. Deletions cut 6 bases from V and 5 bases from J, with 26 bases between. The DNA for the CDR3 is TGCAGCGTCCCCGTCCCTTGGGGCAGGGCGAACGATCAGCCCCAGCATTTT. It is translated as CSVPVPWGRANDQPQHF. Supplemented by reference TRBV29-1 and TRBJ1-5, the full variable domain reads SAVISQKPSRDICQRGTSLTIQCQVDSQVTMMFWYRQQPGQSLTLIATANQGSEATYESGFVIDKFPISRPNLTFSTLTVSNMSPEDSSIYLCSVPVPWGRANDQPQHFGDGTRLSIL.

The chain couples TRBV5-4 to TRBJ1-2, with D possibly matching TRBD1 (5 bases). Trimming stripped 3 bases from V and 11 bases from J, with 23 bases between. The CDR3 contains 15 residues. CDR1 is SGHNT, CDR2 YYREEE, per germline (reference sequence). DNA for the CDR3: TGTGCCAGCAGCTCCAAGGGCCAGGGCTCAGTAAAATACACCTTC. Its translation is CASSSKGQGSVKYTF. Based on the CDR3 plus reference TRBV5-4 and TRBJ1-2, the full variable domain is ETGVTQSPTHLIKTRGQQVTLRCSSQSGHNTVSWYQQALGQGPQFIFQYYREEENGRGNFPPRFSGLQFPNYSSELNVNALELDDSALYLCASSSKGQGSVKYTFGSGTRLTVV.

V gene TRBV18 combines with J gene TRBJ1-1; tentative D call: TRBD1 (5 bases). Trimming removed 2 bases at V and 4 bases at J, with 17 bases between. The CDR3 is made up of 16 amino acids. Germline CDR1 KGHSH, CDR2 LQKENI. CDR3 residues: CASSPSRFRGGTEAFF. CDR3 nucleotide sequence: TGTGCCAGCTCACCATCAAGATTCCGGGGGGGCACTGAAGCTTTCTTT.

This clone was found once. The chain carries TRBV6-2 or TRBV6-3 and TRBJ2-3, with TRBD2 matching 12 bases. Per germline, CDR1 MNHEY and CDR2 SVGEGT. The CDR3 sequence is 16 residues long. The V gene end was trimmed by 5 bases and the J gene end by 3 bases; junction bases not matched to a gene: 6. The CDR3 DNA reads TGTGCCAGCAGTCGAAGACTAGCGGGGGCTACAGATACGCAGTATTTT. Encoded protein: CASSRRLAGATDTQYF.

The chain is built from TRBV28 and TRBJ1-1, with 7 positions matching TRBD1. The CDR3 has 15 amino acids. J lost 6 bases, V lost 3 bases, and 10 bases had no gene match. Germline V CDR1 and CDR2: MDHEN, SYDVKM. CDR3 loop: CASSFSQTGLPEAFF. The DNA of the CDR3 is TGTGCCAGCAGTTTTTCCCAGACAGGGCTTCCTGAAGCTTTCTTT.

The rearrangement joins TRBV28 to TRBJ2-7; the D is unclear. The CDR3 sequence is 12 residues long. Germline values: CDR1 MDHEN, CDR2 SYDVKM. The ends were cut back, 8 bases at V and 7 bases at J, with 15 bases in the middle. CDR3 nucleotides: TGTGCCAGCCGTGGCCCCGCCGGGGAGCAGTACTTC. Amino acids: CASRGPAGEQYF.

The gene calls are TRBV4-2 and TRBJ1-6, with D possibly TRBD1 on 6 matching bases. The CDR3 runs 16 residues. From germline, CDR1 is LGHNA and CDR2 YNFKEQ. Trimming left V 0 bases short and J 3 bases short, with 9 bases between. CDR3 nucleotide sequence: TGTGCCAGCAGCCAAGAGGCGACAGGCTATAATTCACCCCTCCACTTT. It specifies CASSQEATGYNSPLHF.

The DNA of the CDR3 is TGCGCCAGCAGCCAAGGCGGGACAGGGGACTATGGCTACACCTTC. Its protein product is CASSQGGTGDYGYTF. V is TRBV4-3 and J is TRBJ1-2, with 10 bases aligning to TRBD1. The germline V gene has CDR1 LGHNA and CDR2 YSLEER. The CDR3 is 15 residues long. The V segment lost 1 base and the J segment 3 bases; nucleotides outside the gene matches: 2.

The chain has TRBV3-1 (or the pseudogene TRBV3-2) and TRBJ2-3; D is perhaps TRBD1 (6 bases). Trimming shortened V by 5 bases and J by 4 bases, and 10 bases separated the two germline ends. CDR3 size: 13 residues. Per germline, CDR1 LGHDT and CDR2 YNNKEL (reference sequence). The CDR3, as DNA: TGTGCCAGCAGCGCACAGGGTTCAGATACGCAGTATTTT. This translates into CASSAQGSDTQYF.

The J gene is TRBJ1-3, the V gene TRBV4-3, with D perhaps matching TRBD1 (5 bases). Trimming removed 0 bases from V and 3 bases from J, with 9 bases in between. Germline V gives CDR1 LGHNA, CDR2 YSLEER. The CDR3 contains 15 residues. DNA of the CDR3: TGCGCCAGCAGCCAAGATTGGGGGGGTGGAAACACCATATATTTT. It translates to CASSQDWGGGNTIYF.

This chain joins TRBV5-3 and TRBJ2-3; 11 bases fit TRBD2. TRBV5-3 is marked as an open reading frame, function uncertain. This CDR3 comprises 20 residues. The V segment lost 2 bases and the J segment 6 bases; nucleotides outside the gene matches: 20. The CDR3 coding sequence is TGTGCCAGAAGCTTTTTATTCGGGGCTAGCGGGGGGTCCCACTTCGATACGCAGTATTTT. Translating gives CARSFLFGASGGSHFDTQYF.

This rearrangement joins TRBV6-2 or TRBV6-3 to TRBJ1-6; 9 bases are a match to TRBD1. The CDR3 extends over 17 amino acids. Trimming took 6 bases from V and 11 from J; bases not matched to a gene: 17. The germline V gene has CDR1 MNHEY and CDR2 SVGEGT. The CDR3 spells CASSRVPLQGARTPLHF. The CDR3, as DNA: TGTGCCAGCAGCAGAGTCCCATTACAGGGGGCGAGGACACCCCTCCACTTT.

The table lists this clone with a few counts. The chain has TRBV27 and TRBJ1-1; 7 bases are shared with TRBD1. Germline V gene data show CDR1 as MNHEY and CDR2 as SMNVEV (reference sequence). V dropped 2 bases and J dropped 1; count of bases not matched to a gene: 13. This CDR3 contains 18 residues. Here the CDR3 DNA reads TGTGCCAGCAGTTTACAAGGGGGCGGGGGGCTGGGGAACACTGAAGCTTTCTTT. As protein: CASSLQGGGGLGNTEAFF.

V and J are TRBV28 and TRBJ1-4; D gene unclear. Per germline, CDR1 MDHEN and CDR2 SYDVKM. The CDR3 has 14 amino acids. V was trimmed by 8 bases and J by 2 bases, leaving 12 bases between them. The CDR3 DNA reads as TGTGCCAGCGGCGGGCGGGCTACTAATGAAAAACTGTTTTTT. This gives the protein CASGGRATNEKLFF.

The chain has TRBV28 and TRBJ1-6; 8 bases match TRBD1. The CDR3 length is 16 residues. The germline V gene encodes CDR1 MDHEN and CDR2 SYDVKM. V lost 4 bases, J lost 10 bases, and 12 bases stayed unmatched. The CDR3, as DNA: TGTGCCAGCAGTTCATGGACAGGGACGGGTTTCTCACCCCTCCACTTT. Protein sequence: CASSSWTGTGFSPLHF.

This clone was recorded only once. The gene calls are TRBV19 and TRBJ1-5, with no clear D. CDR3 length equals 14 residues. CDR1 is LNHDA, CDR2 SQIVND, per germline (reference sequence). Trimming stripped 1 base from V and 9 bases from J, with 13 bases between. The CDR3 sequence: CASSIGQAARPQHF. CDR3 DNA: TGTGCCAGTAGTATAGGGCAGGCTGCACGGCCCCAGCATTTT.

The chain couples TRBV6-5 to TRBJ1-2; 7 nucleotides match TRBD1. The germline CDR1 and CDR2 sequences are MNHEY and SVGAGI. With V trimmed by 2 bases and J by 4 bases, 7 bases remained unmatched. The length of the CDR3 is 15 residues. The chain's CDR3 is CASSYDRVGPYGYTF. The CDR3 DNA sequence: TGTGCCAGCAGTTACGACAGGGTAGGGCCCTATGGCTACACCTTC.

The chain combines TRBV5-4 with TRBJ1-1, with 7 bases identical to TRBD1. This CDR3 contains 14 residues. Germline-derived CDR1 and CDR2 are SGHNT and YYREEE (reference sequence). The V gene end was trimmed by 3 bases and the J gene end by 1 base; junction bases not matched to a gene: 3. The CDR3 loop reads CASSSTGENTEAFF. The CDR3 region has the DNA TGTGCCAGCAGCTCCACAGGGGAGAACACTGAAGCTTTCTTT.

This clone appeared a few times. This chain joins TRBV19 and TRBJ2-5; 9 nucleotides align to TRBD1. This CDR3 has 15 amino acids. Losses at the gene ends were 5 bases for V and 4 bases for J; bases not matched to a gene: 8. Germline values: CDR1 LNHDA, CDR2 SQIVND (reference sequence). The CDR3 loop is CASSLRQGGAETQYF. The CDR3 bases are TGTGCCAGTAGTCTACGACAGGGGGGAGCAGAGACCCAGTACTTC.

V and J are TRBV5-6 and TRBJ1-4; 8 nucleotides match TRBD1. CDR1 and CDR2 from the germline V gene are SGHDT and YYEEEE. The CDR3 covers 14 residues. The V and J ends lost 3 bases and 8 bases, in that order; junction bases with no gene match: 6. CDR3 sequence (DNA): TGTGCCAGCAGCTCTGGTAACAGGGGGGAAAAACTGTTTTTT. This translates into CASSSGNRGEKLFF.

The CDR3 region is CASSYDGTHPEAFF. The CDR3 coding sequence is TGTGCCAGCAGTTACGACGGGACACACCCCGAAGCTTTCTTT. The chain combines TRBV6-2 or TRBV6-3 with TRBJ1-1, with D maybe TRBD1 (6 bases). Germline CDR1 is MNHEY and CDR2 is SVGEGT. CDR3 length: 14 amino acids. The V gene lost 2 bases and the J gene lost 8 bases, with 15 bases spanning the gap.

The chain carries TRBV5-1 and TRBJ2-5; 12 bases align to TRBD2. The germline gives CDR1 SGHRS, CDR2 YFSETQ. The junction had 5 bases not matched to a gene; V was cut back by 0 bases and J by 2 bases. This CDR3 has 17 amino acids. CDR3 in DNA: TGCGCCAGCAGCTTGGGCCTAGCGGGGGGGCCTCAAGAGACCCAGTACTTC. It specifies CASSLGLAGGPQETQYF.

The CDR3 nucleotides read TGTGCCAGCAGTTCCCACAACCCGGGCTCCTACAATGAGCAGTTCTTC. It specifies CASSSHNPGSYNEQFF. The V call is TRBV28, the J call TRBJ2-1; D is unresolved. The CDR3 has 16 amino acids. V lost 4 bases and J 0 bases, leaving 13 bases between the germline ends. The germline gives CDR1 MDHEN, CDR2 SYDVKM.